A selection of T cell receptor beta chains follows, all from one sample in a study of Ad26.COV2.S vaccination and SARS-CoV-2 variants. Clones were read by immunoSEQ multiplex PCR, and TCRdb kept only the in-frame ones, dropping some. The sample lists about 350,000 clones, 88% occurring once. This material consisted of peripheral blood, taken in a trial of Ad26.COV2.S vaccine versus placebo. These receptors were obtained from a person aged 18-65 years who received the Ad26.COV2.S COVID-19 vaccine or a placebo. Each CDR3 is given with its conserved first and last residue. The D gene is left open where the match is weak. Size is stated for part of the rows, as once, few or many counts, or as a class when the clone is expanded.

CASSVGRGSYTEAFF,TGTGCCAGCAGCGTAGGGAGAGGTTCGTACACTGAAGCTTTCTTT,TRBV9,-,15,-,TRBJ1-1
CATSDRDGYYEQYF,TGTGCCACCAGTGATCGGGACGGTTACTACGAGCAGTACTTC,TRBV24-1,-,14,-,TRBJ2-7
CASSESRPPYEQYF,TGTGCCAGCAGTGAGAGTAGACCCCCCTACGAGCAGTACTTC,TRBV28,-,14,-,TRBJ2-7
CASSPGSPYQPQHF,TGTGCCAGCAGCCCCGGATCCCCGTATCAGCCCCAGCATTTT,TRBV21-1,-,14,-,TRBJ1-5
CASSSRRGANTGELFF,TGTGCTAGCAGCTCGCGTCGGGGGGCGAACACCGGGGAGCTGTTTTTT,TRBV7-7,once,16,TRBD2,TRBJ2-2
CASSYVRRGEKLFF,TGTGCCAGCAGTTATGTTCGACGCGGTGAAAAACTGTTTTTT,TRBV27,-,14,-,TRBJ1-4
CASSGLQGVTEAFF,TGTGCCAGTAGTGGACTACAGGGAGTCACTGAAGCTTTCTTT,TRBV19,-,14,-,TRBJ1-1
CASSGTAFYEQYF,TGTGCCAGCAGTGGAACAGCGTTCTACGAGCAGTACTTC,TRBV25-1,-,13,-,TRBJ2-7
CASSGDRASNQPQHF,TGTGCCAGCTCAGGCGACAGGGCGAGCAATCAGCCCCAGCATTTT,TRBV18,-,15,TRBD1,TRBJ1-5
CASGLVTGNTGELFF,TGTGCTAGTGGTTTGGTCACCGGGAACACCGGGGAGCTGTTTTTT,TRBV12-5,-,15,-,TRBJ2-2
CAWENRALGYEQYF,TGTGCCTGGGAGAACAGGGCCCTCGGATACGAGCAGTACTTC,TRBV30,once,14,-,TRBJ2-7
CASSPGTGGFVAGANVLTF,TGTGCCAGCTCACCGGGGACAGGGGGTTTTGTCGCTGGGGCCAACGTCCTGACTTTC,TRBV18,-,19,TRBD1,TRBJ2-6
CASSVVRAGTEAFF,TGTGCCAGCAGCGTAGTCAGGGCAGGGACTGAAGCTTTCTTT,TRBV9,-,14,-,TRBJ1-1
CASSYTGGQPQHF,TGTGCCAGCAGTTACACGGGAGGGCAGCCCCAGCATTTT,TRBV6-5,-,13,-,TRBJ1-5
CASSLEFGGYEQYF,TGCGCCAGCAGCTTGGAATTCGGGGGCTACGAGCAGTACTTC,TRBV5-1,-,14,-,TRBJ2-7
CASSLLSVYGYTF,TGTGCCAGCAGCTTATTAAGTGTTTATGGCTACACCTTC,TRBV7-9,few,13,-,TRBJ1-2
CASSPDRGETQYF,TGTGCCAGCAGCCCCGACAGGGGGGAGACCCAGTACTTC,TRBV7-9,-,13,TRBD1,TRBJ2-5
CASSFPAGTGFSEAFF,TGTGCCAGCAGTTTTCCGGCGGGGACAGGGTTCTCTGAAGCTTTCTTT,TRBV28,-,16,TRBD1,TRBJ1-1
CASSPTSGASYEQYF,TGTGCCAGCAGCCCAACTAGCGGGGCCTCCTACGAGCAGTACTTC,TRBV5-6,-,15,TRBD2,TRBJ2-7
CASSYQAGDVTGELFF,TGTGCCAGCAGTTACCAGGCAGGGGACGTCACCGGGGAGCTGTTTTTT,TRBV6-5,-,16,-,TRBJ2-2
CASSTRLAGEFTDTQYF,TGTGCCAGCAGCACCCGACTAGCGGGGGAATTCACAGATACGCAGTATTTT,TRBV9,-,17,TRBD2,TRBJ2-3
CASGLGGRTEAFF,TGTGCTAGTGGTTTGGGTGGGCGAACTGAAGCTTTCTTT,TRBV12-5,-,13,-,TRBJ1-1
CASSYSLLAGDFYEQYF,TGTGCCAGCAGTTACTCGTTACTAGCGGGAGATTTCTACGAGCAGTACTTC,TRBV6-2/TRBV6-3,-,17,TRBD2,TRBJ2-7
CASSLRPRYEQYF,TGTGCCAGCAGTTTGCGACCTAGGTACGAGCAGTACTTC,TRBV28,-,13,-,TRBJ2-7
CASSQGQGDGYTF,TGCGCCAGCAGCCAAGGACAGGGGGATGGCTACACCTTC,TRBV4-3,-,13,TRBD1,TRBJ1-2
CASRPGSGFTEAFF,TGTGCCAGCAGGCCTGGATCCGGATTCACTGAAGCTTTCTTT,TRBV6-5,-,14,-,TRBJ1-1
CASSLTAGASPGYTF,TGTGCCAGCAGCTTAACCGCCGGGGCATCCCCTGGCTACACCTTC,TRBV7-3,-,15,-,TRBJ1-2
CASSLRRQGVPDTQYF,TGTGCCAGCAGCTTGCGACGCCAGGGGGTCCCAGATACGCAGTATTTT,TRBV7-3,-,16,TRBD1,TRBJ2-3
CATSREVNQPQHF,TGTGCCACCAGCAGAGAAGTGAATCAGCCCCAGCATTTT,TRBV15,-,13,-,TRBJ1-5
CASSLFSYEQYF,TGTGCCAGCAGCTTATTTTCCTACGAGCAGTACTTC,TRBV7-2,-,12,-,TRBJ2-7
CASKPLWGRENTEAFF,TGTGCCAGCAAACCTTTGTGGGGACGGGAAAACACTGAAGCTTTCTTT,TRBV2,-,16,-,TRBJ1-1
CASSSIGRTNTIYF,TGTGCCAGCAGCTCGATAGGACGGACAAACACCATATATTTT,TRBV5-6,-,14,-,TRBJ1-3
CATSRDLGSNQPQHF,TGTGCCACCAGCAGAGATTTGGGGAGCAATCAGCCCCAGCATTTT,TRBV15,once,15,-,TRBJ1-5
CASSSSPGTDNYGYTF,TGCGCCAGCAGCTCAAGCCCCGGGACAGATAACTATGGCTACACCTTC,TRBV4-1,-,16,TRBD1,TRBJ1-2
CASSPNQETQYF,TGTGCCAGCTCACCAAACCAAGAGACCCAGTACTTC,TRBV18,-,12,-,TRBJ2-5
CASSLETGELFF,TGTGCCAGCAGCTTGGAGACCGGGGAGCTGTTTTTT,TRBV5-4,-,12,-,TRBJ2-2
CASSEGVLVTQYF,TGCGCCAGCAGCGAAGGGGTGCTCGTGACCCAGTACTTC,TRBV4-1,many,13,-,TRBJ2-5
CASSQARGTGGNTIYF,TGTGCCAGCAGCCAAGCCCGCGGGACAGGGGGAAACACCATATATTTT,TRBV3-1/TRBV3-2,-,16,TRBD1,TRBJ1-3
CASRQDNQPQHF,TGTGCCAGCAGGCAGGACAATCAGCCCCAGCATTTT,TRBV2,few,12,-,TRBJ1-5
CASSYADPGQGGQYF,TGTGCCAGCAGTTACGCCGATCCGGGACAGGGTGGGCAGTACTTC,TRBV6-6,-,15,TRBD1,TRBJ2-7
CAISAGTGGLREYEQYF,TGTGCCATCAGTGCAGGGACAGGGGGTCTGAGGGAGTACGAGCAGTACTTC,TRBV10-3,-,17,TRBD1,TRBJ2-7
CASSLTRGLSNQPQHF,TGTGCCAGCAGCTTAACTAGGGGCTTGAGCAATCAGCCCCAGCATTTT,TRBV7-8,-,16,-,TRBJ1-5
CATSRTGINQPQHF,TGTGCCACCAGTAGGACAGGAATAAATCAGCCCCAGCATTTT,TRBV15,-,14,TRBD1,TRBJ1-5
CASRPPGQGRLGELFF,TGTGCCAGCAGACCCCCGGGACAGGGGAGGTTGGGGGAGCTGTTTTTT,TRBV7-2,once,16,TRBD1,TRBJ2-2
CASSEYKYSNQPQHF,TGTGCCAGCAGTGAATATAAGTATAGCAATCAGCCCCAGCATTTT,TRBV6-1,-,15,-,TRBJ1-5
CASSQDLPAGAYEQYF,TGCGCCAGCAGCCAAGATCTCCCAGCGGGGGCCTACGAGCAGTACTTC,TRBV4-1,-,16,TRBD2,TRBJ2-7
CAISSGHQTNQPQHF,TGTGCCATCAGCTCGGGACACCAGACGAATCAGCCCCAGCATTTT,TRBV10-3,-,15,-,TRBJ1-5
CASSVPPSYEQYF,TGTGCCAGCTCCGTCCCCCCTTCCTACGAGCAGTACTTC,TRBV7-2,-,13,-,TRBJ2-7
CASSESRNTGELFF,TGTGCCAGCAGTGAATCCAGAAACACCGGGGAGCTGTTTTTT,TRBV25-1,-,14,-,TRBJ2-2
CASSQQGSLQYF,TGTGCCAGCAGTCAACAGGGTTCCCTGCAGTACTTC,TRBV25-1,-,12,-,TRBJ2-7
CASSTPPGQPYTEAFF,TGTGCCAGCAGCACCCCTCCCGGACAGCCGTACACTGAAGCTTTCTTT,TRBV3-1/TRBV3-2,-,16,-,TRBJ1-1
CASSYDQGTEAFF,TGTGCCAGCAGTTACGACCAGGGCACTGAAGCTTTCTTT,TRBV6-5,-,13,-,TRBJ1-1
CASAQGQNYEQYF,TGTGCCAGCGCCCAGGGACAGAACTACGAGCAGTACTTC,TRBV11-3,once,13,TRBD1,TRBJ2-7
CASSPSADSNTGELFF,TGTGCCAGCAGCCCCAGCGCAGATTCGAACACCGGGGAGCTGTTTTTT,TRBV3-1/TRBV3-2,-,16,-,TRBJ2-2
CASSQVGRGELFF,TGCGCCAGCAGCCAAGTCGGCAGGGGGGAGCTGTTTTTT,TRBV4-1,-,13,-,TRBJ2-2